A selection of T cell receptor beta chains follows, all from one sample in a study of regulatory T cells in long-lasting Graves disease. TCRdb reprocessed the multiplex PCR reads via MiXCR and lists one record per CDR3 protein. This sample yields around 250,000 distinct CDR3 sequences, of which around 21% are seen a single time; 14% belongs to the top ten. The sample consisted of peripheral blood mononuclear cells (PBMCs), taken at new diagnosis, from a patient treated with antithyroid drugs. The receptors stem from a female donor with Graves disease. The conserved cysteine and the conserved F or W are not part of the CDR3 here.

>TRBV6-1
ASRGRGSAEQY
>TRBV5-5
ASSLKWDEQF
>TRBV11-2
ASSLTEGHEAF
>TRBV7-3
ASSEASGGAQGEQF
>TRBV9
ASSVYINEQF
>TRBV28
ASSPTGLTGNTIY
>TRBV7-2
ASSVDRAGVAQY
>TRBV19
ASSGTPLDTDTQY
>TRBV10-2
ASSVLAGASYEQY
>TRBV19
ATTEGRNTGELF
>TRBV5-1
ASSLWQGQEQY
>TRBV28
ASCSPGAYYAYT
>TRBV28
ASRSTGTVMNTIY
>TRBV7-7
ASSAILAGGVDTQY
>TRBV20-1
SAVTSPGGGVWETQY
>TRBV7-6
ASSLLDSLIHEQY
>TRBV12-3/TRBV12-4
ASSYTGIRSPLH
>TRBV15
ATSAGAKVETQY
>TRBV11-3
ASSLDPETGELF
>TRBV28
ASSLGSLGEQF
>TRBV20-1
SASRGQGSGEQF
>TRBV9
ASSSKVAGYNEQF
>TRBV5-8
ASSPTRDTQY
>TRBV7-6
ASSLAQNTDTQY
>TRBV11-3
ASSPGLAGVDTQY
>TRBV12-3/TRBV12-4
ASSPGAGGTDTQY
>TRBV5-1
ASSEGLGTLKGKLF
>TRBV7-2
AAGGTYYNEQF
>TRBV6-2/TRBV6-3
ASGTITRNQPQH
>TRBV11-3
ASSRGPGEDTEAF
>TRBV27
ASRLNRPGNEQF
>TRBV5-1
ASSLDVDTEAF
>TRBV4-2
ASSQGLDSPLH
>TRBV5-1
ASSLFGHTNTEAF
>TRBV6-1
ASSQRGTSSYEQY
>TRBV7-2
ASSQEGWSSYEQY
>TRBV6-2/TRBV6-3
ASSSRTGPKSSYEQY
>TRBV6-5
ASSYSDRGAYGYT
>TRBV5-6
ASSLGIRQGRTEAF
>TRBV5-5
ASSLEGVDTQY
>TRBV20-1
SGKDRGTDTQY
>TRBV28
ASSFRADEKLF
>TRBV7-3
ASSYGGGTQY
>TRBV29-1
SVEDPLLSSYNEQF
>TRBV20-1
SASQVNTEAF
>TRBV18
ASSRGQGYQPQH
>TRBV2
ASSPPELASNQPQH
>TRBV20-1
SARERRAEQY